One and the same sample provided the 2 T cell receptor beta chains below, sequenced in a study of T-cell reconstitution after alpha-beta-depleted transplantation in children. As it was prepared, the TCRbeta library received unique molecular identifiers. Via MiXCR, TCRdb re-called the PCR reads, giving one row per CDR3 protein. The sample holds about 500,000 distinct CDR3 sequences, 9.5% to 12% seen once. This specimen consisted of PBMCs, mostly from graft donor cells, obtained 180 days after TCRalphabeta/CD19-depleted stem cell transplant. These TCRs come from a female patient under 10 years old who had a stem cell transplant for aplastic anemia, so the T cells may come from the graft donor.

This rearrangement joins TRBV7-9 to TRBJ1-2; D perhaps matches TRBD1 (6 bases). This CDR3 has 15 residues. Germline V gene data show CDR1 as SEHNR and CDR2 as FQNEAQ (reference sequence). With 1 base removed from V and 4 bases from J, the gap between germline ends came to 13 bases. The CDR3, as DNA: TGTGCCAGCAGCTTAGGCACAGGGAATCCCTATGGCTACACCTTC. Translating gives CASSLGTGNPYGYTF.

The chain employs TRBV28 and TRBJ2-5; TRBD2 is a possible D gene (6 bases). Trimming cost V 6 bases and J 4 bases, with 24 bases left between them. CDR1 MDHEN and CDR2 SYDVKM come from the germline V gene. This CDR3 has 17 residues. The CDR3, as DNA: TGTGCCAGCAGACAAGAGCCGGGACTCCAATGGGGAGAGACCCAGTACTTC. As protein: CASRQEPGLQWGETQYF.